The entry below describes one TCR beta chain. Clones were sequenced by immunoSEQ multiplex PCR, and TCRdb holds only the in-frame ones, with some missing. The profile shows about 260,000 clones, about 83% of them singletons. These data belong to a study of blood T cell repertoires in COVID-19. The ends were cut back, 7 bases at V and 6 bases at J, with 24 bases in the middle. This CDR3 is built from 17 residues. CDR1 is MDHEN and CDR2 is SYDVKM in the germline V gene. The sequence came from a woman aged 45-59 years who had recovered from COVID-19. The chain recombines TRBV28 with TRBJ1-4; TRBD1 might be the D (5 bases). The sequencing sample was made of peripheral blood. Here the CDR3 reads CASTPSLAGPLHEKLFF. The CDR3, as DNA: TGTGCCAGCACCCCTTCCCTGGCAGGGCCACTCCATGAAAAACTGTTTTTT.